This record concerns one TCR beta chain sequence. Its target is not known. The data belong to a study of regulatory T cells in long-lasting Graves disease. According to the study, TCR beta libraries were built with iRepertoire HTBI primers and CDR3-region Arm-PCR. TCRdb re-called the multiplex PCR reads through MiXCR, storing one row per CDR3 protein. Of hundreds of thousands of distinct CDR3 sequences listed, about a fifth are singletons. Per the germline V gene, CDR1 is SGDLS and CDR2 is YYNGEE. V lost 4 bases, J lost 5 bases, and 17 bases stayed unmatched. The CDR3 spans 17 residues. General study points: No thyroid tissue was studied; the work used peripheral blood only.

As to time point: persistent/refractory GD, antithyroid drugs over 5 years with positive TRAb. The TCR library was made from RNA that had been extracted from PBMCs in TRIzol. An endocrinology department in Xi'an, China, recruited the patients. The sequencing used peripheral blood mononuclear cells (PBMCs), collected when the disease was refractory, from a patient treated with antithyroid drugs. The receptor was derived from a female donor with Graves disease. The chain carries TRBV9 and TRBJ2-7; 8 bases match TRBD2. The CDR3 reads CASSPWEFAGGLDEQYF. In nucleotides, the CDR3 is TGTGCCAGCAGCCCCTGGGAATTTGCGGGAGGTCTTGACGAGCAGTACTTC.